This TCR beta chain was sequenced in a study of response to subunit inactivated influenza vaccine. General observations from the study: Seasonal influenza vaccination, on each occasion, was suggested by the authors to recruit few new T cells.

The CDR3 consists of 13 residues. J was trimmed by 4 bases and V by 6 bases; bases with no gene match: 4. The germline gives CDR1 DFQATT, CDR2 SNEGSKA (reference sequence). Using its own MiXCR run on the RT-PCR reads, TCRdb lists one record per CDR3 protein. The sample has 860,000 or so distinct CDR3 sequences, approximately 21% seen once. In this sample, this clonotype turned up a few times. The target antigen is unknown. The gene calls are TRBV20-1 and TRBJ1-5; TRBD1 agrees at 9 bases. Sequences were derived from PBMCs from blood, sampled roughly 5 days after vaccination. This sequence originates from a man between 45 and 60 years old who received an inactivated influenza vaccine. CDR3 DNA: TGCAGTGCCGTGGGACAGGGAAATCAGCCCCAGCATTTT. Amino acids: CSAVGQGNQPQHF.